The 18 T cell receptor beta chains in this list originate from one sample, sequenced in a study of shared clonotypes between healthy human individuals. Sequencing used immunoSEQ multiplex PCR; TCRdb keeps in-frame clones, though not all of them. The table lists about 1.5 million clones, nearly 99% of them singletons, with roughly 0.4% in the top ten. The sample comprised naive CD4+ T cells sorted from blood. Documented subset: CD45RA+ positively selected. Receptors were obtained from a man younger than 45 in good health.

The chain carries TRBV6-5 and TRBJ2-1; 8 bases match TRBD1. The CDR3 sequence is 16 residues long. Germline assignment: CDR1 MNHEY and CDR2 SVGAGI. The junction had 5 bases not matched to a gene; V was cut back by 2 bases and J by 2 bases. CDR3: CASSYHPTGAYNEQFF. CDR3 DNA: TGTGCCAGCAGTTACCATCCGACAGGGGCCTACAATGAGCAGTTCTTC.

The chain employs TRBV9 and TRBJ2-1; 8 bases are shared with TRBD2. The CDR3 is made up of 16 amino acids. Germline-derived CDR1 and CDR2 are SGDLS and YYNGEE. The J segment lost 6 bases and the V segment lost 0 bases, leaving 8 bases of the junction unmatched. Here the CDR3 DNA reads TGTGCCAGCAGCGTAGATCCGGGACTAGTCGTCAATGAGCAGTTCTTC. Its translation is CASSVDPGLVVNEQFF.

The chain joins TRBV29-1 to TRBJ2-1, with D possibly being TRBD2 (5 bases). This CDR3 contains 12 residues. Trimming removed 1 base from V and 9 bases from J, with 10 bases in between. In germline, CDR1 is SQVTM, CDR2 ANQGSEA. CDR3 DNA sequence: TGCAGCGTTGAAGGTTCTAGCCGTGAGCAGTTCTTC. Translated: CSVEGSSREQFF.

This rearrangement joins TRBV7-9 to TRBJ2-7; D is unresolved. The CDR3 has 12 amino acids. Germline V CDR1 and CDR2: SEHNR, FQNEAQ (reference sequence). The V end lost 6 bases, the J end lost 2 bases, and 8 bases lay between the germline ends. CDR3 in amino acids: CASSPLTYEQYF. For the CDR3, the DNA is TGTGCCAGCAGTCCCTTAACCTACGAGCAGTACTTC.

The chain carries TRBV18 and TRBJ2-7; 10 bases are a match to TRBD1. Losses at the gene ends were 3 bases for V and 6 bases for J; bases not matched to a gene: 8. Germline V lookup: CDR1 KGHSH, CDR2 LQKENI. This CDR3 is 15 amino acids long. CDR3 in DNA: TGTGCCAGCTCACCGGGGACAGGGGATATTGCCGAGCAGTACTTC. Translation gives CASSPGTGDIAEQYF.

V is TRBV2 and J is TRBJ2-7; 8 nucleotides agree with TRBD2. The V segment lost 7 bases and the J segment 6 bases; nucleotides outside the gene matches: 20. Germline CDR1 reads SNHLY; CDR2 reads FYNNEI. The length of the CDR3 is 17 residues. CDR3 loop: CASIRGPPGLVSGEQYF. The CDR3 region has the DNA TGTGCCAGCATCAGAGGGCCCCCGGGACTAGTGAGTGGCGAGCAGTACTTC.

This clone was seen once. The chain joins TRBV5-1 to TRBJ2-7, with 8 bases lining up with TRBD2. The junction had 6 bases not matched to a gene; V was cut back by 1 base and J by 6 bases. The germline V gene encodes CDR1 SGHRS and CDR2 YFSETQ. This CDR3 is built from 14 residues. CDR3 DNA sequence: TGCGCCAGCAGCTTGAGCGGGAGAGGGATCGAGCAGTACTTC. Translating gives CASSLSGRGIEQYF.

This clone has a single count. The V and J genes are TRBV29-1 and TRBJ2-5; 7 bases are a match to TRBD1. The CDR3 contains 13 residues. Germline CDR1 SQVTM, CDR2 ANQGSEA. V trimming: 3 bases; J trimming: 7 bases; junction bases outside the gene matches: 8. For the CDR3, the DNA is TGCAGCGTTGAGGGACAGACGACCGGGACCCAGTACTTC. Translation: CSVEGQTTGTQYF.

The chain has TRBV5-5 and TRBJ1-5; D not certain. The CDR3 contains 15 residues. CDR1 SGHKS and CDR2 YYEKEE come from the germline V gene (reference sequence). V lost 4 bases and J lost 1, with 12 bases in between. CDR3 nucleotides: TGTGCCAGCAGCCGGGGAGGGATAAGCAATCAGCCCCAGCATTTT. This translates into CASSRGGISNQPQHF.

This chain links TRBV5-4 with TRBJ2-2; maybe TRBD2 (5 bases). The CDR3 consists of 14 residues. V was trimmed by 5 bases and J by 6 bases, leaving 14 bases between them. CDR1 SGHNT and CDR2 YYREEE come from the germline V gene (reference sequence). The CDR3 region has the DNA TGTGCCAGCAGTTGGGTCCGGGGAGCCGGGGAGCTGTTTTTT. Translating it yields CASSWVRGAGELFF.

The chain has TRBV5-4 and TRBJ1-2, with D possibly being TRBD1 (6 bases). The CDR3 has 12 residues. Per germline, CDR1 SGHNT and CDR2 YYREEE (reference sequence). The germline V and J ends were trimmed by 4 bases and 8 bases, with 12 bases remaining between them. The DNA of the CDR3 is TGTGCCAGCAGCCCCTACAGGGAGGGCTACACCTTC. Encoded protein: CASSPYREGYTF.

The chain is built from TRBV9 and TRBJ2-1, with 9 bases identical to TRBD1. Looked up from germline, CDR1 is SGDLS and CDR2 is YYNGEE. CDR3 length: 12 amino acids. Trimming removed 4 bases from V and 14 bases from J; junction bases left unmatched: 7. Here the CDR3 reads CASSRGQGPEFF. The CDR3 coding sequence is TGTGCCAGCAGCAGGGGACAGGGCCCTGAGTTCTTC.

The V call is TRBV5-1, the J call TRBJ2-1; 7 bases are a match to TRBD2. The J segment lost 4 bases and the V segment lost 0 bases, leaving 4 bases of the junction unmatched. Germline V gene data show CDR1 as SGHRS and CDR2 as YFSETQ. The CDR3 has 15 amino acids. CDR3: CASSLELAIYNEQFF. In nucleotides, the CDR3 is TGCGCCAGCAGCTTGGAACTAGCGATTTACAATGAGCAGTTCTTC.

The J gene is TRBJ2-1, the V gene TRBV9; 7 bases are shared with TRBD1. The V and J ends lost 3 bases and 4 bases, in that order; junction bases with no gene match: 10. The CDR3 has 16 residues. From germline, CDR1 is SGDLS and CDR2 YYNGEE. The CDR3 DNA reads as TGTGCCAGCAGCGCCGCCGGGACAGCAGAATACAATGAGCAGTTCTTC. Translated, it gives CASSAAGTAEYNEQFF.

The table lists this clone with a count of one. The gene calls are TRBV18 and TRBJ1-2; D gene uncertain. V lost 6 bases and J lost 5, with 13 bases in between. Germline V gene sequence: CDR1 KGHSH, CDR2 LQKENI. CDR3 length equals 13 residues. The CDR3 DNA is TGTGCCAGCTCCGCGGGGAAGATATATGGCTACACCTTC. It translates to CASSAGKIYGYTF. The whole variable domain, filled in from reference TRBV18 and TRBJ1-2, reads NAGVMQNPRHLVRRRGQEARLRCSPMKGHSHVYWYRQLPEEGLKFMVYLQKENIIDESGMPKERFSAEFPKEGPSILRIQQVVRGDSAAYFCASSAGKIYGYTFGSGTRLTVV.

The J gene is TRBJ2-3, the V gene TRBV7-9, with D unclear. Trimming took off 5 bases at V and 6 bases at J, with 12 bases between the two ends. The CDR3 covers 13 residues. Germline-derived CDR1 and CDR2 are SEHNR and FQNEAQ (reference sequence). CDR3 sequence (DNA): TGTGCCAGCAGCCCTTCTTCGCGTGATACGCAGTATTTT. This translates into CASSPSSRDTQYF.

The chain uses TRBV27 and TRBJ2-1; 11 positions match TRBD1. The length of the CDR3 is 15 residues. After removal of 5 bases from V and 5 bases from J, the junction contained 5 bases not matched to a gene. Germline V gene lookup returns CDR1 MNHEY and CDR2 SMNVEV (reference sequence). CDR3 in amino acids: CASSNRDRGNNEQFF. The CDR3, as DNA: TGTGCCAGCAGTAACCGGGACAGGGGGAACAATGAGCAGTTCTTC.

This chain connects TRBV18 to TRBJ1-5; D is undetermined. Germline-derived CDR1 and CDR2 are KGHSH and LQKENI. The CDR3 loop spans 14 amino acids. Trimming took 6 bases from V and 2 from J, leaving 11 bases between them. The CDR3 sequence is CASSLTGGNQPQHF. CDR3 DNA sequence: TGTGCCAGCTCGCTGACTGGGGGCAATCAGCCCCAGCATTTT.